Listed below are T cell receptor beta chains from one sample, sequenced in a study of vaccination effects on CD4 cells after COVID-19. The antigens these receptors bind are not known. Using immunoSEQ multiplex PCR, the repertoire was profiled, and TCRdb retains in-frame clones only, with some absent. The sample includes some 15,000 clones, approximately 78% of them seen just once. The starting material was CD4+ T cells from PBMCs cultured with HCoV-NL63 spike peptides, obtained after COVID-19 vaccination. Receptors originate from a human donor who had a prior SARS-CoV-2 infection. The CDR3 runs from the conserved cysteine through the conserved F or W. Fields, in order: J gene, D gene, clone size, V gene, CDR3 protein, CDR3 DNA. D genes are given only for firm matches. Expanded clones get a size class; other rows say once, few or many, or leave the size out.

j_gene: TRBJ2-4; d_gene: NA; abundance: few; v_gene: TRBV6-5; CDR3aa: CASSSSRGGIKNIQYF; CDR3nt: TGTGCCAGCAGTTCCTCCAGGGGGGGGATTAAAAACATTCAGTACTTC
j_gene: TRBJ2-7; d_gene: NA; abundance: NA; v_gene: TRBV12-3/TRBV12-4; CDR3aa: CASSYAAYEQYF; CDR3nt: TGTGCCAGCAGTTACGCCGCCTACGAGCAGTACTTC
j_gene: TRBJ2-1; d_gene: NA; abundance: NA; v_gene: TRBV6-5; CDR3aa: CASSYSGGTYNEQFF; CDR3nt: TGTGCCAGCAGTTACTCTGGCGGAACCTACAATGAGCAGTTCTTC
j_gene: TRBJ2-1; d_gene: NA; abundance: NA; v_gene: TRBV6-2/TRBV6-3; CDR3aa: CASSYWTSKKQGNTYNEQFF; CDR3nt: TGTGCCAGCAGTTATTGGACCTCAAAAAAACAGGGAAATACCTACAATGAGCAGTTCTTC
j_gene: TRBJ2-1; d_gene: TRBD1; abundance: NA; v_gene: TRBV7-3; CDR3aa: CASSPSRDRGEQFF; CDR3nt: TGTGCCAGCAGCCCGTCCCGGGACAGGGGCGAGCAGTTCTTC
j_gene: TRBJ2-5; d_gene: NA; abundance: NA; v_gene: TRBV5-1; CDR3aa: CASSSVRIRGQETQYF; CDR3nt: TGCGCCAGCAGCTCGGTGCGCATTCGAGGGCAAGAGACCCAGTACTTC
j_gene: TRBJ1-2; d_gene: TRBD1; abundance: few; v_gene: TRBV3-1/TRBV3-2; CDR3aa: CASSHKAGGDGYTF; CDR3nt: TGTGCCAGCAGCCACAAAGCAGGGGGCGATGGCTACACCTTC
j_gene: TRBJ1-4; d_gene: TRBD1; abundance: NA; v_gene: TRBV5-1; CDR3aa: CASSSGTGHEKLFF; CDR3nt: TGCGCCAGCAGCTCCGGGACAGGTCATGAAAAACTGTTTTTT
j_gene: TRBJ1-2; d_gene: NA; abundance: NA; v_gene: TRBV11-2; CDR3aa: CASSFATAYGYTF; CDR3nt: TGTGCCAGCAGCTTCGCGACAGCCTATGGCTACACCTTC
j_gene: TRBJ2-7; d_gene: TRBD2; abundance: NA; v_gene: TRBV20-1; CDR3aa: CSASGRAGQYF; CDR3nt: TGCAGTGCGAGCGGGAGGGCCGGGCAGTACTTC
j_gene: TRBJ1-6; d_gene: TRBD1; abundance: NA; v_gene: TRBV6-1; CDR3aa: CASSAPSGGKNSPLHF; CDR3nt: TGTGCCAGCAGTGCTCCCTCAGGGGGGAAAAATTCACCCCTCCACTTT
j_gene: TRBJ1-5; d_gene: NA; abundance: few; v_gene: TRBV9; CDR3aa: CASSRDGGRHQPQHF; CDR3nt: TGTGCCAGCAGCCGGGACGGTGGTAGGCATCAGCCCCAGCATTTT
j_gene: TRBJ2-5; d_gene: NA; abundance: NA; v_gene: TRBV20-1; CDR3aa: CSAQGGETQYF; CDR3nt: TGCAGTGCTCAGGGTGGGGAGACCCAGTACTTC
j_gene: TRBJ2-3; d_gene: TRBD2; abundance: NA; v_gene: TRBV18; CDR3aa: CASSPGLAGTTDTQYF; CDR3nt: TGTGCCAGCTCCCCCGGACTAGCGGGGACCACAGATACGCAGTATTTT
j_gene: TRBJ2-7; d_gene: NA; abundance: NA; v_gene: TRBV27; CDR3aa: CASSLRTGIAYEQYF; CDR3nt: TGTGCCAGCAGTCTCCGGACCGGGATCGCCTACGAGCAGTACTTC
j_gene: TRBJ2-5; d_gene: NA; abundance: NA; v_gene: TRBV30; CDR3aa: CAWTPPGGYQETQYF; CDR3nt: TGTGCCTGGACCCCACCGGGGGGCTACCAAGAGACCCAGTACTTC
j_gene: TRBJ2-2; d_gene: NA; abundance: NA; v_gene: TRBV19; CDR3aa: CASSIQLKYTGELFF; CDR3nt: TGTGCCAGTAGTATACAGCTTAAGTACACCGGGGAGCTGTTTTTT
j_gene: TRBJ1-2; d_gene: NA; abundance: NA; v_gene: TRBV27; CDR3aa: CASSLLDGGSYTF; CDR3nt: TGTGCCAGCAGTTTATTGGACGGAGGCAGCTACACCTTC
j_gene: TRBJ2-7; d_gene: NA; abundance: NA; v_gene: TRBV25-1; CDR3aa: CASSPPSRAGGNEQYF; CDR3nt: TGTGCCAGCAGCCCACCCTCCAGGGCCGGGGGTAACGAGCAGTACTTC
j_gene: TRBJ2-3; d_gene: NA; abundance: once; v_gene: TRBV5-6; CDR3aa: CASSLVWSTDTQYF; CDR3nt: TGTGCCAGCAGCTTAGTATGGAGCACAGATACGCAGTATTTT
j_gene: TRBJ2-3; d_gene: TRBD2; abundance: NA; v_gene: TRBV7-2; CDR3aa: CASSPRAGRGYTDTQYF; CDR3nt: TGTGCCAGCAGCCCGCGGGCGGGGCGGGGGTACACAGATACGCAGTATTTT
j_gene: TRBJ1-2; d_gene: NA; abundance: NA; v_gene: TRBV20-1; CDR3aa: CSASIRFYGYTF; CDR3nt: TGCAGTGCTAGTATCAGGTTCTATGGCTACACCTTC
j_gene: TRBJ2-7; d_gene: TRBD1; abundance: NA; v_gene: TRBV10-3; CDR3aa: CAIRVGQGALGTYEQYF; CDR3nt: TGTGCCATCAGAGTGGGACAGGGGGCCCTCGGGACCTACGAGCAGTACTTC
j_gene: TRBJ2-5; d_gene: NA; abundance: NA; v_gene: TRBV6-5; CDR3aa: CASSQDFQETQYF; CDR3nt: TGTGCCAGCAGCCAGGATTTCCAAGAGACCCAGTACTTC
j_gene: TRBJ2-5; d_gene: NA; abundance: once; v_gene: TRBV11-3; CDR3aa: CASSPQGLGETQYF; CDR3nt: TGTGCCAGCAGCCCACAGGGTCTGGGAGAGACCCAGTACTTC
j_gene: TRBJ2-3; d_gene: TRBD2; abundance: NA; v_gene: TRBV5-4; CDR3aa: CASSSPSGGYYTDTQYF; CDR3nt: TGTGCCAGCAGCTCACCTAGCGGGGGTTATTACACAGATACGCAGTATTTT
j_gene: TRBJ1-1; d_gene: NA; abundance: NA; v_gene: TRBV18; CDR3aa: CASSPPTGKAFF; CDR3nt: TGTGCCAGCTCACCACCCACAGGGAAAGCTTTCTTT
j_gene: TRBJ1-2; d_gene: TRBD1; abundance: NA; v_gene: TRBV27; CDR3aa: CASSSTGGDYGYTF; CDR3nt: TGTGCCAGCAGTTCGACAGGGGGGGACTATGGCTACACCTTC
j_gene: TRBJ2-3; d_gene: NA; abundance: once; v_gene: TRBV11-2; CDR3aa: CASSLRMGATDTQYF; CDR3nt: TGTGCCAGCAGCTTACGGATGGGGGCAACAGATACGCAGTATTTT
j_gene: TRBJ1-3; d_gene: NA; abundance: few; v_gene: TRBV6-5; CDR3aa: CASRARTAVSDTIYF; CDR3nt: TGTGCCAGCAGGGCACGGACAGCGGTGTCTGACACCATATATTTT
j_gene: TRBJ1-6; d_gene: NA; abundance: NA; v_gene: TRBV11-1; CDR3aa: CASSRLGGSPLHF; CDR3nt: TGTGCCAGCAGTCGACTAGGGGGTTCACCCCTCCACTTT
j_gene: TRBJ1-6; d_gene: NA; abundance: large; v_gene: TRBV6-6; CDR3aa: CASSMGSSNSPLHF; CDR3nt: TGTGCCAGTTCAATGGGCAGCAGTAATTCACCCCTCCACTTT
j_gene: TRBJ1-5; d_gene: NA; abundance: NA; v_gene: TRBV30; CDR3aa: CAWGVNQPQHF; CDR3nt: TGTGCCTGGGGCGTCAATCAGCCCCAGCATTTT
j_gene: TRBJ2-5; d_gene: TRBD2; abundance: NA; v_gene: TRBV4-3; CDR3aa: CASSQNGAGGWETQYF; CDR3nt: TGCGCCAGCAGCCAAAATGGGGCGGGAGGATGGGAGACCCAGTACTTC
j_gene: TRBJ1-3; d_gene: NA; abundance: once; v_gene: TRBV18; CDR3aa: CASSPLDRSGNTIYF; CDR3nt: TGTGCCAGCTCACCTCTTGACAGGTCTGGAAACACCATATATTTT
j_gene: TRBJ2-3; d_gene: NA; abundance: NA; v_gene: TRBV28; CDR3aa: CASSLWTRGTDTQYF; CDR3nt: TGTGCCAGCAGTTTATGGACCAGGGGCACAGATACGCAGTATTTT
j_gene: TRBJ1-3; d_gene: TRBD1; abundance: NA; v_gene: TRBV5-5; CDR3aa: CASSLGPGTGLGNTIYF; CDR3nt: TGTGCCAGCAGCTTAGGTCCCGGGACAGGGTTGGGAAACACCATATATTTT
j_gene: TRBJ1-2; d_gene: TRBD1; abundance: NA; v_gene: TRBV27; CDR3aa: CATLGWDRVNYGYTF; CDR3nt: TGTGCCACCTTAGGGTGGGACAGGGTGAACTATGGCTACACCTTC